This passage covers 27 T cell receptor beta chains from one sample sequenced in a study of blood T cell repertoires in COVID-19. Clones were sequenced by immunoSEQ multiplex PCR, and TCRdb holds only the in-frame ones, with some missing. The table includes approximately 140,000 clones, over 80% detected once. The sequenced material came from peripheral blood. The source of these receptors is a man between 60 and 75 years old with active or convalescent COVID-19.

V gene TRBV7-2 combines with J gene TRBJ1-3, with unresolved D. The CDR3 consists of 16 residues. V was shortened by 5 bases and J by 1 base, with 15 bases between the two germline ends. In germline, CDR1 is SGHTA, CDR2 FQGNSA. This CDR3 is CASSAHSSLSGNTIYF. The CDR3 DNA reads TGTGCCAGCAGCGCCCATTCCTCACTTTCTGGAAACACCATATATTTT.

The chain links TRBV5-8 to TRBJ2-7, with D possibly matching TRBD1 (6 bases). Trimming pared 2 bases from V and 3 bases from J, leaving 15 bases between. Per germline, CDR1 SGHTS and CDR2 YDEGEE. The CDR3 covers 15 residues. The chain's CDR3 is CASSFPDRSGYEQYF. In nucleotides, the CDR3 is TGTGCCAGCAGCTTCCCCGACAGGAGCGGCTACGAGCAGTACTTC.

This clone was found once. The CDR3 DNA reads TGTGCCAGCGGACTAGCGGGACGAAGCAATGAGCAGTTCTTC. Protein product: CASGLAGRSNEQFF. V gene TRBV28 combines with J gene TRBJ2-1, with 12 bases matching TRBD2. Germline lookup yields CDR1 MDHEN and CDR2 SYDVKM. The CDR3 spans 14 residues. Germline trimming cut 8 bases from V and 6 bases from J; bases unmatched to any gene: 5.

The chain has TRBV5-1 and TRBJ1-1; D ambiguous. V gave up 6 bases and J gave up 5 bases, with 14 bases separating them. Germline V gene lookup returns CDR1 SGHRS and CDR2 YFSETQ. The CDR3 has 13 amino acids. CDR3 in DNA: TGCGCCAGCAAGGTCGAGGGCCGAACTGAAGCTTTCTTT. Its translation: CASKVEGRTEAFF.

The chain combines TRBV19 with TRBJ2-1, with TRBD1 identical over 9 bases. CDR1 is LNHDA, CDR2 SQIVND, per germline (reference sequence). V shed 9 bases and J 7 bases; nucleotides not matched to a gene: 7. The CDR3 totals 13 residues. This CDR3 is CASHRTGANEQFF. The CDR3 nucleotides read TGTGCCAGCCACCGGACAGGGGCGAATGAGCAGTTCTTC.

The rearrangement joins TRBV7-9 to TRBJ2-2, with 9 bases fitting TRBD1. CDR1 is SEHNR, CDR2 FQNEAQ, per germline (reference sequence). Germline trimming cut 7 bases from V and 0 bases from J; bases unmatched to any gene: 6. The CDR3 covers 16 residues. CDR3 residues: CASTRQGGANTGELFF. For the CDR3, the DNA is TGTGCCAGCACCCGACAGGGGGGCGCGAACACCGGGGAGCTGTTTTTT.

CDR3 DNA sequence: TGTGCCAGCAGCTTAGGCCAGGAGGGGATGGAGACCCAGTACTTC. Its translation: CASSLGQEGMETQYF. The chain has TRBV13 and TRBJ2-5; D perhaps matches TRBD2 (6 bases). Germline CDR1 reads PRHDT; CDR2 reads FYEKMQ (reference sequence). Trimming cost V 0 bases and J 5 bases, with 13 bases left between them. The CDR3 is made up of 15 amino acids.

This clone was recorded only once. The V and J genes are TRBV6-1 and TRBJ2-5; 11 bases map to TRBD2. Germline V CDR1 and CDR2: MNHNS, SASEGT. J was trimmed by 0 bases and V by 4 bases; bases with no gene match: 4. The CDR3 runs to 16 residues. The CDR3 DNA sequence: TGTGCCAGCAGTGGGGGACTAGCGGTGTACCAAGAGACCCAGTACTTC. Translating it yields CASSGGLAVYQETQYF.

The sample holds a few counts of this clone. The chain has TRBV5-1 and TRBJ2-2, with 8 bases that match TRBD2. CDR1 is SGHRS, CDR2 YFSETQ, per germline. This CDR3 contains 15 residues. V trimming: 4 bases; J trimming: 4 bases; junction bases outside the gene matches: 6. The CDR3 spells CASSPALAGTGELFF. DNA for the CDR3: TGCGCCAGCAGCCCTGCGCTAGCGGGCACCGGGGAGCTGTTTTTT.

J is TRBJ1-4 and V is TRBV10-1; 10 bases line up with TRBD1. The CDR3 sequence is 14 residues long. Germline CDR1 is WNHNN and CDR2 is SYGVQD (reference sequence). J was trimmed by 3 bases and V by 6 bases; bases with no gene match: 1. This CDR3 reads CASRGQGSNEKLFF. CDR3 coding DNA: TGCGCCAGCAGGGGACAGGGGTCTAATGAAAAACTGTTTTTT.

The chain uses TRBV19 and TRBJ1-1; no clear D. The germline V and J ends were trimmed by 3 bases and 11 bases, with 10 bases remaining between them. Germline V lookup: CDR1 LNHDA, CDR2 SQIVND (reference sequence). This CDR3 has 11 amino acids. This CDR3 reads CASSIERVAFF. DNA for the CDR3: TGTGCCAGTAGTATCGAGAGGGTGGCTTTCTTT.

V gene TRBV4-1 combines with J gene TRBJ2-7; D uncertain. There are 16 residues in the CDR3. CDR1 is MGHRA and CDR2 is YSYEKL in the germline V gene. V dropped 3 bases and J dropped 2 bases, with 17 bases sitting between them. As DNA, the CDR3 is TGCGCCAGCAGCCATCTATCAGGTACCCCCCCCTACGAGCAGTACTTC. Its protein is CASSHLSGTPPYEQYF.

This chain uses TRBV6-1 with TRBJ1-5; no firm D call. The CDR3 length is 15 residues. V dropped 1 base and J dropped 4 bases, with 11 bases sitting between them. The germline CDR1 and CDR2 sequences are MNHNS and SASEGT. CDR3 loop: CASSEGLILNQPQHF. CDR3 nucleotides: TGTGCCAGCAGTGAAGGGCTTATTCTTAATCAGCCCCAGCATTTT.

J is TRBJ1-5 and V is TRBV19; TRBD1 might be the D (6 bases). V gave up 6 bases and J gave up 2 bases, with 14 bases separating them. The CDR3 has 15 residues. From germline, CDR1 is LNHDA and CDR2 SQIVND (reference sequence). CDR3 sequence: CASRTTWTGNQPQHF. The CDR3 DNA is TGTGCCAGTAGGACAACATGGACAGGCAATCAGCCCCAGCATTTT.

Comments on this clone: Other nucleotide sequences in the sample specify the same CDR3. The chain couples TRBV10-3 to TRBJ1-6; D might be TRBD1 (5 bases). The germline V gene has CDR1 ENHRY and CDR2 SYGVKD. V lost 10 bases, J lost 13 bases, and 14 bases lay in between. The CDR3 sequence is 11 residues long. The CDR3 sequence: CATGQGSPLHF. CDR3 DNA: TGTGCCACCGGACAAGGCTCGCCCCTCCACTTT.

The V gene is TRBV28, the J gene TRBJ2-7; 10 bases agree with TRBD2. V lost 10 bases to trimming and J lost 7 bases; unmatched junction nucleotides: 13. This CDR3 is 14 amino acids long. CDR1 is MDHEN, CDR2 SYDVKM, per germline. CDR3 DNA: TGTGCCATCCAACGGGCTAGCGGGAGTGGTGAGCAGTACTTC. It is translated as CAIQRASGSGEQYF. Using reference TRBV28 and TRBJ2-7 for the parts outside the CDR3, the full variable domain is DVKVTQSSRYLVKRTGEKVFLECVQDMDHENMFWYRQDPGLGLRLIYFSYDVKMKEKGDIPEGYSVSREKKERFSLILESASTNQTSMYLCAIQRASGSGEQYFGPGTRLTVT.

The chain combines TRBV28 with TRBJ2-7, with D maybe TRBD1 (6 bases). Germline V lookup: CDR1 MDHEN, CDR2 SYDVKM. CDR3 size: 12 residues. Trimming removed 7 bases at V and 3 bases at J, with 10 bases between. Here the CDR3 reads CASTGTLYEQYF. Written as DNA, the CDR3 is TGTGCCAGCACCGGGACACTCTACGAGCAGTACTTC.

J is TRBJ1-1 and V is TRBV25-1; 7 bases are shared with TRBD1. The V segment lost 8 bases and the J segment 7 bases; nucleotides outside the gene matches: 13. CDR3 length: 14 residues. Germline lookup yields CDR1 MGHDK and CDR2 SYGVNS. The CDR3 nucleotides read TGTGCCAGCGCCCGACAAGGGGGCTATGATGAAGCTTTCTTT. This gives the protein CASARQGGYDEAFF.

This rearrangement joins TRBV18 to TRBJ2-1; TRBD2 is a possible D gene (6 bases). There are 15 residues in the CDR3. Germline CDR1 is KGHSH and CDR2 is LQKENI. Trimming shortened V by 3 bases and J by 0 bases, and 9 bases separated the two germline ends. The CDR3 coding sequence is TGTGCCAGCTCACCCTCGGACTACTCCTACAATGAGCAGTTCTTC. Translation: CASSPSDYSYNEQFF.

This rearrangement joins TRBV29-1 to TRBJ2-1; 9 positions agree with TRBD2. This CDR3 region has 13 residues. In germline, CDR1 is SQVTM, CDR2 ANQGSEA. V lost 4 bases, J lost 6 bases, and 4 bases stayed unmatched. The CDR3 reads CSVAAGGANEQFF. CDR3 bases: TGCAGCGTTGCAGCGGGAGGAGCCAATGAGCAGTTCTTC.

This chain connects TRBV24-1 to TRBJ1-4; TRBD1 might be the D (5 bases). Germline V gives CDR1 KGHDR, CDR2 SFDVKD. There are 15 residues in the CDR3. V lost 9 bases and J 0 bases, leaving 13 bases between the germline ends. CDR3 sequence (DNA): TGTGCCACCGGGGTCAGGGTGACAACTAATGAAAAACTGTTTTTT. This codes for CATGVRVTTNEKLFF.

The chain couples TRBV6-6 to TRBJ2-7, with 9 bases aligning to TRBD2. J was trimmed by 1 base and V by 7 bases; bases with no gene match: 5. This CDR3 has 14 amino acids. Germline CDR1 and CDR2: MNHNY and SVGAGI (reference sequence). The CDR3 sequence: CASTRTSVSYEQYF. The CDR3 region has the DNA TGTGCCAGCACGAGGACTAGCGTATCCTACGAGCAGTACTTC.

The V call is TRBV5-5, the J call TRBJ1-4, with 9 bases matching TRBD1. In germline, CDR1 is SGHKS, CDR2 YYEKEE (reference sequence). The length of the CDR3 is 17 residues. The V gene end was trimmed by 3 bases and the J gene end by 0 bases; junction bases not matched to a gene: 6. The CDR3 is CASSWGQGLTTNEKLFF. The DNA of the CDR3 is TGTGCCAGCAGCTGGGGACAGGGCCTCACAACTAATGAAAAACTGTTTTTT.

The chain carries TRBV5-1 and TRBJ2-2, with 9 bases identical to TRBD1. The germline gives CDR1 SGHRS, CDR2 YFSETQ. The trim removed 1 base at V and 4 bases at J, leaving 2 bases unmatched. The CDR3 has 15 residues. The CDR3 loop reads CASSLTGGSTGELFF. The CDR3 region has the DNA TGCGCCAGCAGCTTGACAGGGGGCTCCACCGGGGAGCTGTTTTTT.

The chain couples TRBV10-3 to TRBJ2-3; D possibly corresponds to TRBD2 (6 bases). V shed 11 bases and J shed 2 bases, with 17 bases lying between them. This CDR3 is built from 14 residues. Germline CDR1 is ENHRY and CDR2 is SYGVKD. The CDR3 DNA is TGTGCCGCTCGGACGGAGGGATCCACAGATACGCAGTATTTT. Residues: CAARTEGSTDTQYF.

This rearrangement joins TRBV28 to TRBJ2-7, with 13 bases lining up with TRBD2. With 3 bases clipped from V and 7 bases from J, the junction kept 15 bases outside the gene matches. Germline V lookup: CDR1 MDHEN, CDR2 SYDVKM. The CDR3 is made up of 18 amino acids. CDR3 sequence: CASSLGTSGVLLRKEQYF. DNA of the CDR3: TGTGCCAGCAGTTTGGGGACTAGCGGGGTTCTTTTAAGGAAGGAGCAGTACTTC.

DNA for the CDR3: TGCGCCAGCAGCCAAGAACCCCCGGGACACAATAGCAATCAGCCCCAGCATTTT. Its translation is CASSQEPPGHNSNQPQHF. This chain joins TRBV4-1 and TRBJ1-5; weak D call: TRBD1 (6 bases). CDR1 and CDR2 from the germline V gene are MGHRA and YSYEKL. V lost 0 bases, J lost 0 bases, and 15 bases lay in between. The CDR3 has 18 residues.